The 13 T cell receptor beta chains reported below all come from one sample, sequenced in a study of blood T cell repertoires in COVID-19. Assay used: immunoSEQ multiplex PCR; TCRdb lists only in-frame clones, some missing. The table shows more than 350,000 clones, with more than 70% occurring only once. Sequencing was done on a sample of PBMCs or T cells enriched from blood (not recorded which). The receptors stem from a woman aged 18 to 35 who had been exposed to COVID-19.

This clone was recorded once. The J gene is TRBJ1-4, the V gene TRBV7-9; D call uncertain. V lost 1 base, J lost 13 bases, and 10 bases lay in between. Germline assignment: CDR1 SEHNR and CDR2 FQNEAQ (reference sequence). The CDR3 extends over 12 amino acids. The CDR3 spells CASSLGEGSLFF. DNA of the CDR3: TGTGCCAGCAGCTTAGGGGAGGGTTCACTGTTTTTT. The full variable domain, completed using reference TRBV7-9 and TRBJ1-4, is DTGVSQNPRHKITKRGQNVTFRCDPISEHNRLYWYRQTLGQGPEFLTYFQNEAQLEKSRLLSDRFSAERPKGSFSTLEIQRTEQGDSAMYLCASSLGEGSLFFGSGTQLSVL.

The chain recombines TRBV28 with TRBJ2-7; D remains ambiguous. Per the germline V gene, CDR1 is MDHEN and CDR2 is SYDVKM. The CDR3 is 16 amino acids. Trimming removed 3 bases from V and 2 bases from J, with 17 bases in between. The CDR3: CASSFSGVISTYEQYF. CDR3 DNA: TGTGCCAGCAGTTTCTCGGGTGTGATATCCACCTACGAGCAGTACTTC.

This clone was seen once. The CDR3 is CASSHGGGKNTEAFF. CDR3 coding DNA: TGTGCCAGCAGTCACGGGGGGGGCAAGAACACTGAAGCTTTCTTT. The chain joins TRBV6-1 to TRBJ1-1; TRBD1 is a possible D gene (6 bases). The germline CDR1 and CDR2 sequences are MNHNS and SASEGT. This CDR3 contains 15 residues. V shed 5 bases and J shed 1 base, with 14 bases lying between them.

The J gene is TRBJ2-7, the V gene TRBV7-2; no clear D gene. Germline CDR1 reads SGHTA; CDR2 reads FQGNSA. V dropped 0 bases and J dropped 0 bases, with 9 bases sitting between them. CDR3 length: 15 residues. The CDR3 DNA reads TGTGCCAGCAGCTTAGCTTTCGGGTTCTCCTACGAGCAGTACTTC. Protein product: CASSLAFGFSYEQYF.

V and J are TRBV5-6 and TRBJ1-4; D possibly corresponds to TRBD1 (6 bases). Looked up from germline, CDR1 is SGHDT and CDR2 is YYEEEE. V dropped 4 bases and J dropped 3 bases, with 19 bases sitting between them. CDR3 length: 17 amino acids. The CDR3 loop reads CASSQSLTGPANEKLFF. The DNA of the CDR3 is TGTGCCAGCAGCCAATCATTAACAGGGCCAGCTAATGAAAAACTGTTTTTT.

The sample holds a few counts of this clone. The V call is TRBV5-5, the J call TRBJ1-5; tentative D call: TRBD1 (6 bases). Per the germline V gene, CDR1 is SGHKS and CDR2 is YYEKEE (reference sequence). The CDR3 has 14 amino acids. Trimming took 3 bases from V and 3 from J, leaving 10 bases between them. CDR3 nucleotides: TGTGCCAGCAGCTCCGACAGGACCAATCAGCCCCAGCATTTT. It translates to CASSSDRTNQPQHF.

CDR3 amino acids: CACSPGLKDYEQYF. In DNA form, the CDR3 reads TGTGCCTGCTCACCGGGACTTAAGGACTACGAGCAGTACTTC. The V call is TRBV28, the J call TRBJ2-7; tentative D call: TRBD2 (6 bases). There are 14 residues in the CDR3. Looked up from germline, CDR1 is MDHEN and CDR2 is SYDVKM. V was trimmed by 11 bases and J by 3 bases, leaving 20 bases between them.

The chain uses TRBV28 and TRBJ2-3; D remains unclear. The CDR3 is 15 residues long. Trimming left V 5 bases short and J 0 bases short, with 12 bases between. CDR1 and CDR2 (germline): MDHEN, SYDVKM. CDR3 sequence reads: CASSEEFPSTDTQYF. CDR3 coding DNA: TGTGCCAGCAGTGAGGAGTTTCCTAGCACAGATACGCAGTATTTT.

In its sample, this clone was seen once. The V gene is TRBV7-2, the J gene TRBJ2-1; possible D gene TRBD2, 6 bases. V lost 1 base, J lost 3 bases, and 10 bases lay in between. Per germline, CDR1 SGHTA and CDR2 FQGNSA. The CDR3 covers 15 residues. The CDR3 spells CASSLGLTSYNEQFF. CDR3 nucleotide sequence: TGTGCCAGCAGCTTAGGACTGACTAGCTACAATGAGCAGTTCTTC.

Only one count was recorded for this clone. The gene calls are TRBV5-4 and TRBJ2-2, with D perhaps matching TRBD2 (5 bases). Germline CDR1 reads SGHNT; CDR2 reads YYREEE (reference sequence). V lost 4 bases and J lost 0, with 7 bases in between. The CDR3 loop spans 14 amino acids. The CDR3 loop is CASSGRTNTGELFF. The CDR3 DNA reads TGTGCCAGCAGCGGGAGAACGAACACCGGGGAGCTGTTTTTT.

In its sample, this clone was seen once. V is TRBV9 and J is TRBJ1-1; no firm D call. V was pared by 0 bases and J by 5 bases, with 8 bases between. Germline V lookup: CDR1 SGDLS, CDR2 YYNGEE. The CDR3 runs 13 residues. The CDR3 sequence is CASSVGGYTEAFF. As DNA, the CDR3 is TGTGCCAGCAGCGTAGGAGGGTATACTGAAGCTTTCTTT. The complete variable domain, with remaining parts taken from reference TRBV9 and TRBJ1-1, reads DSGVTQTPKHLITATGQRVTLRCSPRSGDLSVYWYQQSLDQGLQFLIQYYNGEERAKGNILERFSAQQFPDLHSELNLSSLELGDSALYFCASSVGGYTEAFFGQGTRLTVV.

The chain employs TRBV2 and TRBJ2-1; 9 nucleotides agree with TRBD1. Germline CDR1 SNHLY, CDR2 FYNNEI. The V and J ends lost 2 bases and 1 base, in that order; junction bases with no gene match: 12. This CDR3 is built from 19 residues. CDR3 sequence reads: CASSEPRNSTGGSYNEQFF. DNA for the CDR3: TGTGCCAGCAGTGAACCACGAAATTCGACAGGGGGTTCCTACAATGAGCAGTTCTTC.

The chain joins TRBV6-4 to TRBJ2-3; 9 nucleotides line up with TRBD1. Trimming removed 5 bases from V and 1 base from J; junction bases left unmatched: 1. Germline V gives CDR1 MRHNA, CDR2 SNTAGT. CDR3 length: 14 residues. CDR3 coding DNA: TGTGCCAGCAGTCGGACAGGGGGCACAGATACGCAGTATTTT. Translation: CASSRTGGTDTQYF.